This TCR beta chain was retrieved from a study of patients and donors after allogeneic stem cell transplantation. V shed 4 bases, J shed 5 bases, and the junction held 12 bases outside the gene matches. This CDR3 comprises 16 residues. TCRdb reprocessed the RT-PCR reads via MiXCR and lists one record per CDR3 protein. The repertoire holds hundreds of thousands of distinct CDR3 sequences, roughly 16% seen once, with over 6% in the top ten. This TCR was sampled from a human donor who was either an allogeneic HSCT recipient or a stem cell or donor lymphocyte infusion donor (not recorded which). It is not recorded whose cells these are; they may come from a transplant donor. The rearrangement links TRBV12-3 or TRBV12-4 to TRBJ1-2; 8 bases line up with TRBD1. Sequencing was carried out using blood, either unsorted or a sorted T cell fraction (not recorded which). The CDR3 sequence: CASSSGTGQVWYGYTF. DNA of the CDR3: TGTGCCAGCAGTTCCGGGACAGGCCAAGTTTGGTATGGCTACACCTTC.